These 3 T cell receptor beta chains were sequenced from one sample in a study of CD8 T cells in ankylosing spondylitis (dated by TCRdb to about 2017). The library was prepared using 5' RACE. This sample was sequenced with an Illumina HiSeq 2500. Through fastp at Q25 and MiXCR, TCRdb rebuilt clones from the public reads, retaining in-frame beta chains. All rows with the same CDR3 protein become a single entry with the most common DNA and genes. The sample data list roughly 190,000 distinct CDR3 sequences, and over 10% of these were observed just once. Of the sample, more than 15% is held by the ten largest clones. The specimen sequenced was blood, either unsorted or a sorted T cell fraction (not recorded which). These receptor sequences come from a male donor with ankylosing spondylitis or in good health (not recorded which).

This clonotype was picked up many times. This sequence joins TRBV4-1 and TRBJ1-1; the match to TRBD1 covers 11 bases. Germline values: CDR1 MGHRA, CDR2 YSYEKL. CDR3 length equals 15 residues. V was clipped by 0 bases and J by 4 bases; unmatched bases: 1. CDR3 loop: CASSQDGTGGTEAFF. The CDR3 DNA follows: TGCGCCAGCAGCCAAGATGGGACAGGGGGCACTGAAGCTTTCTTT.

This sequence joins TRBV18 and TRBJ2-2, with no clear D. This CDR3 spans 15 amino acids. The V end was cut by 8 bases, the J end by 1 base, with 14 bases between. From germline, CDR1 is KGHSH and CDR2 LQKENI. CDR3 DNA sequence: TGTGCCAGCACTCCCGAACCCGGGAACACCGGGGAGCTGTTTTTT. The encoded protein is CASTPEPGNTGELFF.

The CDR3 coding sequence is TGCGCCAGCAGCCAAGATCAGGGGACTCCTTCCTACGAGCAGTACTTC. Translation: CASSQDQGTPSYEQYF. The chain links TRBV4-1 to TRBJ2-7; D assignment may be TRBD1 or TRBD2 (6 bases each). CDR1 and CDR2 from the germline V gene are MGHRA and YSYEKL. V lost 0 bases to trimming and J lost 1 base, with 13 bases between them. This CDR3 spans 16 amino acids.